The next 13 T cell receptor beta chains were all read from a single sample in a study of cytomegalovirus exposure and HLA in healthy donors. The PCR used 60 Vbeta and 13 Jbeta primers. Generated by immunoSEQ multiplex PCR, the TCRdb table keeps only in-frame clones and is missing some. The sample consists of about 160,000 clones, nearly 80% of them appearing once. The sequencing input was PBMCs. These receptors were obtained from a woman aged 45-65 years in good health and CMV-seropositive.

Here the CDR3 reads CATSRDRAGANVLTF. The CDR3 nucleotides are TGTGCCACCAGCAGAGACAGGGCTGGGGCCAACGTCCTGACTTTC. This rearrangement joins TRBV15 to TRBJ2-6, with D possibly being TRBD1 (5 bases). The germline V gene encodes CDR1 LNHNV and CDR2 YYDKDF (reference sequence). CDR3 length: 15 residues. Trimming cost V 0 bases and J 2 bases, with 5 bases left between them.

CDR3 nucleotide sequence: TGTGCCAGTAGTGAAGCCGGGAACATTCAGTACTTC. This gives the protein CASSEAGNIQYF. This chain connects TRBV19 to TRBJ2-4; D is uncertain. The germline V gene encodes CDR1 LNHDA and CDR2 SQIVND (reference sequence). Trimming cost V 5 bases and J 7 bases, with 9 bases left between them. This CDR3 has 12 residues.

V is TRBV5-4 and J is TRBJ2-3; 10 bases fit TRBD2. In germline, CDR1 is SGHNT, CDR2 YYREEE (reference sequence). The CDR3 length is 13 residues. V lost 4 bases, J lost 10 bases, and 6 bases stayed unmatched. The CDR3 DNA follows: TGTGCCAGCAGCCCACCAAGCGGGGGGGCGCAGTATTTT. This gives the protein CASSPPSGGAQYF.

V is TRBV7-9 and J is TRBJ2-7; TRBD1 matches at 7 bases. V shed 4 bases, J shed 3 bases, and the junction held 15 bases outside the gene matches. This CDR3 spans 17 amino acids. CDR1 and CDR2 (germline): SEHNR, FQNEAQ (reference sequence). Here the CDR3 DNA reads TGTGCCAGCAGCTCCCGTCTACAGGGGTTCCCCAACTACGAGCAGTACTTC. Its protein is CASSSRLQGFPNYEQYF.

The chain links TRBV18 to TRBJ2-1, with 9 bases that match TRBD1. The V gene's germline CDR1 is KGHSH and CDR2 LQKENI. Unmatched junction bases numbered 10, after V lost 0 bases and J lost 7 bases. The CDR3 consists of 17 residues. The CDR3 bases are TGTGCCAGCTCACCACCTGGGTGGGACAGGGTATTTAATGAGCAGTTCTTC. This translates into CASSPPGWDRVFNEQFF.

J is TRBJ2-2 and V is TRBV7-2; 7 bases match TRBD1. Losses at the gene ends were 2 bases for V and 2 bases for J; bases not matched to a gene: 5. Germline V gene sequence: CDR1 SGHTA, CDR2 FQGNSA. The CDR3 loop spans 16 amino acids. The CDR3, as DNA: TGTGCCAGCAGCTTATCGGGACAGCCTAACACCGGGGAGCTGTTTTTT. This translates into CASSLSGQPNTGELFF.

This clone was seen only once. At one of its ends the junction is not consistent with the germline gene, which may arise from a read error. The J gene is TRBJ1-1, the V gene TRBV7-6; weak D call: TRBD1 (6 bases). CDR1 SGHVS and CDR2 FNYEAQ come from the germline V gene. The CDR3 has 13 residues. DNA for the CDR3: TGTGCCGGCAGCCCTGAGGTTGGGGGCATGGCTTTCTTT. This codes for CAGSPEVGGMAFF.

Note on this clone: This sample also contains other DNA sequences that code for the same CDR3. The chain is built from TRBV20-1 and TRBJ1-1; D not resolved. V was pared by 6 bases and J by 2 bases, with 7 bases between. The CDR3 contains 11 residues. CDR1 and CDR2 from the germline V gene are DFQATT and SNEGSKA (reference sequence). The CDR3 region has the DNA TGCAGTGCCCACTTAAACACTGAAGCTTTCTTT. The encoded protein is CSAHLNTEAFF.

This clone showed up just once. The chain carries TRBV6-4 and TRBJ2-3; 9 positions match TRBD1. The V gene end was trimmed by 6 bases and the J gene end by 6 bases; junction bases not matched to a gene: 4. The length of the CDR3 is 13 residues. Germline CDR1 and CDR2: MRHNA and SNTAGT. The CDR3 sequence is CASREQGADTQYF. The CDR3 bases are TGTGCCAGCAGGGAACAGGGGGCGGATACGCAGTATTTT.

The chain carries TRBV9 and TRBJ2-3; 8 positions match TRBD1. J lost 5 bases, V lost 3 bases, and 11 bases had no gene match. CDR3 length equals 16 residues. Per the germline V gene, CDR1 is SGDLS and CDR2 is YYNGEE. The CDR3 loop is CASSGRTGRNLDTQYF. The DNA of the CDR3 is TGTGCCAGCAGCGGCAGGACAGGGAGGAATTTAGATACGCAGTATTTT.

The chain couples TRBV4-1 to TRBJ2-5; tentatively, D is TRBD1 (6 bases). In germline, CDR1 is MGHRA, CDR2 YSYEKL. V lost 4 bases and J lost 5, with 14 bases in between. The CDR3 extends over 14 amino acids. The CDR3 loop is CASSRQVRQETQYF. The DNA of the CDR3 is TGCGCCAGCAGCCGACAGGTACGACAGGAGACCCAGTACTTC.

The sample holds a few counts of this clone. V and J are TRBV27 and TRBJ1-2; D gene uncertain. The CDR3 loop spans 16 amino acids. Between the trimmed V and J ends, which lost 4 bases and 0 bases, there was a span of 15 bases. The germline CDR1 and CDR2 sequences are MNHEY and SMNVEV (reference sequence). DNA of the CDR3: TGTGCCAGCAGTTACTCAGAGGGAGCTACTAACTATGGCTACACCTTC. Amino acids: CASSYSEGATNYGYTF.

This chain links TRBV27 with TRBJ2-1, with TRBD1 as a possible D gene (5 bases). The CDR3 consists of 15 residues. Looked up from germline, CDR1 is MNHEY and CDR2 is SMNVEV (reference sequence). Trimming left V 7 bases short and J 0 bases short, with 13 bases between. The CDR3 region is CASTVGAGSYNEQFF. The CDR3, as DNA: TGTGCCAGCACCGTAGGGGCAGGCTCCTACAATGAGCAGTTCTTC.